This TCR beta chain was identified in a study of patients and donors after allogeneic stem cell transplantation. From the RT-PCR reads, TCRdb called clonotypes with MiXCR, one entry per CDR3 protein. This sample has under 30,000 distinct CDR3 sequences, with around 28% found just once. The CDR3 runs to 14 residues. V shed 5 bases and J 5 bases; nucleotides not matched to a gene: 1. The V gene is TRBV12-3 or TRBV12-4, the J gene TRBJ2-5, with 14 bases matching TRBD2. The receptor comes from a human donor who was either an allogeneic HSCT recipient or a stem cell or donor lymphocyte infusion donor (not recorded which). It is not recorded whose cells these are; they may come from a transplant donor. Specimen: blood, either unsorted or a sorted T cell fraction (not recorded which). CDR3 protein: CASSGTSGGETQYF. The CDR3 DNA is TGTGCCAGCAGTGGGACTAGCGGGGGCGAGACCCAGTACTTC.